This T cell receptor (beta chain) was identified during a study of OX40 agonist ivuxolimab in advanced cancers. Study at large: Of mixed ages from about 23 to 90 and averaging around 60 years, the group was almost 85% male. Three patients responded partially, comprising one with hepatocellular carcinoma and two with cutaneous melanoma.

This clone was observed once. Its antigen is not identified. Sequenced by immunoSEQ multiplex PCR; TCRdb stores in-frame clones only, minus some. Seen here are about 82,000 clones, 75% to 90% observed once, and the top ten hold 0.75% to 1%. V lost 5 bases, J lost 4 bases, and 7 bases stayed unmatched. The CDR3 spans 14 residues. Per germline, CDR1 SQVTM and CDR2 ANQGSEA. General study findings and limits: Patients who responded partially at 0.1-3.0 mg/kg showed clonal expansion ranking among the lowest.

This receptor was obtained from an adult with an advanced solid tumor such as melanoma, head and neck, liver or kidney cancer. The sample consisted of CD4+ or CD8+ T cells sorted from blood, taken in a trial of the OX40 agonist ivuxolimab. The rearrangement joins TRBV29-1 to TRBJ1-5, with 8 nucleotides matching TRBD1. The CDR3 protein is CSVSTGGRNQPQHF. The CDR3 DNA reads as TGCAGCGTTTCTACAGGGGGTAGAAATCAGCCCCAGCATTTT.